These 20 T cell receptor beta chains came from one sample sequenced in a study of blood T cells in healthy people across ages. A J-beta primer mix and a sample-barcoded 5' primer were used in a second PCR of about 7 to 12 cycles. TCRdb independently ran MiXCR on the 5' RACE reads; one entry per CDR3 protein. Of fewer than 2 million distinct CDR3 sequences detected, 39% appear once; the ten largest clones hold roughly 24%. The sample comprised blood. The receptor source for this set is a human donor in good health.

This clonotype has just a few counts. The chain recombines TRBV7-6 with TRBJ2-2, with D unresolved. The CDR3 contains 12 residues. The V gene's germline CDR1 is SGHVS and CDR2 FNYEAQ. The V end was cut by 5 bases, the J end by 6 bases, with 7 bases between. CDR3 amino acids: CASSPRPGELFF. Here the CDR3 DNA reads TGTGCCAGCAGCCCCAGACCCGGGGAGCTGTTTTTT.

The V gene is TRBV6-2 or TRBV6-3, the J gene TRBJ1-2; 7 nucleotides match TRBD1. V was pared by 0 bases and J by 13 bases, with 8 bases of the junction left unmatched. Germline-derived CDR1 and CDR2 are MNHEY and SVGEGT. The CDR3 is 13 residues long. CDR3 sequence: CASSYSGSNRGTF. In nucleotides, the CDR3 is TGTGCCAGCAGTTACTCAGGCTCTAACAGGGGCACCTTC.

A note on this clonotype: An end of the junction differs from the germline gene, which may be a read error. V usage is TRBV7-9 and J usage is TRBJ2-3, with D possibly being TRBD1 or TRBD2 (7 bases each). The CDR3 has 14 residues. The germline gives CDR1 SEHNR, CDR2 FQNEAQ (reference sequence). The CDR3 protein is CASPRGAGTDAQYF. The CDR3 coding sequence is TGTGCCAGCCCCCGGGGGGCCGGGACAGATGCGCAGTATTTT. Supplemented by reference TRBV7-9 and TRBJ2-3, the full variable domain reads DTGVSQNPRHKITKRGQNVTFRCDPISEHNRLYWYRQTLGQGPEFLTYFQNEAQLEKSRLLSDRFSAERPKGSFSTLEIQRTEQGDSAMYLCASPRGAGTDAQYFGPGTRLTVL.

J is TRBJ1-4 and V is TRBV11-2; TRBD1 matches at 7 bases. The CDR3 is made up of 15 amino acids. Germline V gives CDR1 SGHAT, CDR2 FQNNGV. V was clipped by 4 bases and J by 10 bases; unmatched bases: 12. CDR3 residues: CASSSSGTAKRKLFF. The CDR3 DNA is TGTGCCAGCAGCTCATCCGGGACAGCTAAAAGAAAACTGTTTTTT.

The chain has TRBV7-2 and TRBJ2-1; D unresolved. CDR3 size: 13 residues. CDR1 is SGHTA and CDR2 is FQGNSA in the germline V gene. The V and J ends lost 5 bases and 8 bases respectively, with 13 bases between them. The CDR3 DNA is TGTGCCAGCAGCCCTAGACCCAGAGATGAGCAGTTCTTC. This codes for CASSPRPRDEQFF.

This clonotype was seen more than once but under ten times. The chain combines TRBV7-2 with TRBJ1-6; D gene uncertain. V was pared by 1 base and J by 7 bases, with 17 bases between. The CDR3 extends over 17 amino acids. Germline V gene data show CDR1 as SGHTA and CDR2 as FQGNSA. The CDR3 spells CASSLEPTSGGNSPLHF. CDR3 sequence (DNA): TGTGCCAGCAGCTTAGAACCCACGTCGGGTGGCAATTCACCCCTCCACTTT.

There are a few counts of this clonotype. The chain combines TRBV27 with TRBJ2-1; D is ambiguous. This CDR3 is 14 amino acids long. V lost 10 bases and J lost 3, with 16 bases in between. Germline loops: CDR1 MNHEY, CDR2 SMNVEV (reference sequence). CDR3 coding DNA: TGTGCCATCAGGACCCTCCGCGGCTACAATGAGCAGTTCTTC. It is translated as CAIRTLRGYNEQFF.

This clonotype was counted only a few times. The chain carries TRBV7-2 and TRBJ1-2; 7 nucleotides agree with TRBD1. J was trimmed by 1 base and V by 11 bases; bases with no gene match: 13. The CDR3 has 15 residues. Germline CDR1 and CDR2: SGHTA and FQGNSA. The CDR3 loop is CALGGGYIINYGYTF. In DNA form, the CDR3 reads TGTGCCTTGGGAGGGGGCTACATAATTAACTATGGCTACACCTTC. The full variable domain, with the rest looked up from reference TRBV7-2 and TRBJ1-2, is GAGVSQSPSNKVTEKGKDVELRCDPISGHTALYWYRQSLGQGLEFLIYFQGNSAPDKSGLPSDRFSAERTGGSVSTLTIQRTQQEDSAVYLCALGGGYIINYGYTFGSGTRLTVV.

This chain links TRBV4-1 with TRBJ2-7; a weak D match, TRBD2 (6 bases). The germline gives CDR1 MGHRA, CDR2 YSYEKL. This CDR3 spans 13 amino acids. Between the trimmed V and J ends, which lost 5 bases and 6 bases, there was a span of 14 bases. CDR3 sequence (DNA): TGCGCCAGCAGCACAGGCGGGGCTGGCGAGCAGTACTTC. Protein: CASSTGGAGEQYF.

This chain joins TRBV7-6 and TRBJ2-5, with TRBD2 identical over 8 bases. CDR1 is SGHVS, CDR2 FNYEAQ, per germline. V trimming: 6 bases; J trimming: 5 bases; junction bases outside the gene matches: 11. This CDR3 contains 15 residues. The CDR3 region is CASRATSGPEETQYF. DNA for the CDR3: TGTGCCAGCAGGGCAACTAGCGGCCCTGAGGAGACCCAGTACTTC.

The chain links TRBV15 to TRBJ1-2; possible D gene TRBD1, 5 bases. From germline, CDR1 is LNHNV and CDR2 YYDKDF (reference sequence). CDR3 length: 15 amino acids. The germline V and J ends were trimmed by 0 bases and 3 bases, with 11 bases remaining between them. CDR3: CATSREGLVDYGYTF. CDR3 in DNA: TGTGCCACCAGCAGAGAGGGACTGGTTGACTATGGCTACACCTTC.

The chain is built from TRBV7-2 and TRBJ1-1; TRBD1 is a possible D gene (5 bases). The CDR3 contains 16 residues. The V gene lost 6 bases and the J gene lost 0 bases, with 17 bases spanning the gap. Germline CDR1 is SGHTA and CDR2 is FQGNSA. The CDR3 DNA reads as TGTGCCAGCAGGGAACGTGGGGGAGTAATGAACACTGAAGCTTTCTTT. Residues: CASRERGGVMNTEAFF. The entire variable domain, with the rest obtained from reference TRBV7-2 and TRBJ1-1, is as follows: GAGVSQSPSNKVTEKGKDVELRCDPISGHTALYWYRQSLGQGLEFLIYFQGNSAPDKSGLPSDRFSAERTGGSVSTLTIQRTQQEDSAVYLCASRERGGVMNTEAFFGQGTRLTVV.

The chain recombines TRBV29-1 with TRBJ1-2; weak D call: TRBD1 (5 bases). In germline, CDR1 is SQVTM, CDR2 ANQGSEA. The CDR3 length is 17 residues. V was clipped by 5 bases and J by 0 bases, with 22 bases between them. CDR3 nucleotide sequence: TGCAGCGTTTCGTCTCGGACAAAGGAGAGAGCTAACTATGGCTACACCTTC. It translates to CSVSSRTKERANYGYTF.

This clonotype appeared a few times. The J gene is TRBJ1-4, the V gene TRBV6-1; 12 nucleotides line up with TRBD1. The CDR3 consists of 15 residues. Germline V lookup: CDR1 MNHNS, CDR2 SASEGT. The V and J ends lost 4 bases and 6 bases, in that order; junction bases with no gene match: 3. The CDR3 region is CASSAGTGGYEKLFF. The CDR3 nucleotides read TGTGCCAGCAGTGCCGGGACAGGGGGCTATGAAAAACTGTTTTTT.

V and J are TRBV4-3 and TRBJ2-6; tentative D call: TRBD1 (6 bases). CDR3 length: 17 residues. With 4 bases removed from V and 0 bases from J, the gap between germline ends came to 13 bases. CDR1 and CDR2 (germline): LGHNA, YSLEER. For the CDR3, the DNA is TGCGCCAGCAGCCTCGGACAGTCCTACTCTGGGGCCAACGTCCTGACTTTC. This translates into CASSLGQSYSGANVLTF.

This clonotype was observed a handful of times. J is TRBJ1-2 and V is TRBV29-1; no clear D. Germline values: CDR1 SQVTM, CDR2 ANQGSEA. This CDR3 spans 11 amino acids. Trimming pared 4 bases from V and 4 bases from J, leaving 7 bases between. CDR3 in DNA: TGCAGCGTTGCTGTCAGCTATGGCTACACCTTC. Protein product: CSVAVSYGYTF.

The sample holds a few counts of this clonotype. V usage is TRBV7-2 and J usage is TRBJ2-1, with TRBD2 matching over 11 bases. The CDR3 spans 17 residues. With V trimmed by 5 bases and J by 5 bases, 11 bases remained unmatched. In germline, CDR1 is SGHTA, CDR2 FQGNSA. The CDR3 bases are TGTGCCAGCAGCCTCCGGGTCGTTAGCGGGGGGGACAATGAGCAGTTCTTC. This gives the protein CASSLRVVSGGDNEQFF.

This chain connects TRBV20-1 to TRBJ1-2; D uncertain. The CDR3 has 13 residues. The germline V and J ends were trimmed by 4 bases and 7 bases, with 16 bases remaining between them. From germline, CDR1 is DFQATT and CDR2 SNEGSKA (reference sequence). CDR3 DNA sequence: TGCAGTGCTATCCTAATGTCCCACTCTGGCTACACCTTC. This translates into CSAILMSHSGYTF.

The sample holds one count of this clonotype. The junction departs from the called germline gene at one end, perhaps through a read error. This sequence joins TRBV2 and TRBJ2-3; TRBD2 agrees at 8 bases. Germline assignment: CDR1 SNHLY and CDR2 FYNNEI. The CDR3 sequence is 14 residues long. DNA of the CDR3: TGTGCCACCAGTGATCGGGGGGGGACAGATACGCAGTATTTT. Amino acid sequence: CATSDRGGTDTQYF.

The chain carries TRBV6-6 and TRBJ2-7, with 10 bases fitting TRBD2. CDR1 and CDR2 from the germline V gene are MNHNY and SVGAGI (reference sequence). The CDR3 extends over 17 amino acids. J gave up 0 bases and V 4 bases, and 9 bases lay outside the gene matches. In nucleotides, the CDR3 is TGTGCCAGCAGTTCGAGAACTAGCGGGGCCTACTCCTACGAGCAGTACTTC. This translates into CASSSRTSGAYSYEQYF.